This T cell receptor beta chain was identified in a study of brain T cells in children with intractable seizures listed by TCRdb under 2021. Some background on the complete study: Resected brain tissue from approximately 55 pediatric epilepsy surgery cases was first screened for immune gene transcripts using a NanoString immunology panel. Among the roughly 12 selected surgery cases, pre-surgery blood was additionally sequenced for eight, leaving four cases with brain tissue only.

The meaning of the sample's time point label: resected brain tissue, or blood drawn just prior to surgery. The surgery cases showing the highest brain T cell transcript signatures were chosen for TCR beta chain sequencing of brain tissue and, when available, of blood. Patients had been treated with at least one anti-epileptic drug before surgery. The TCR-sequenced patients were children whose drug-resistant epilepsy was caused by tuberous sclerosis complex, focal cortical dysplasia, Rasmussen encephalitis or hemimegalencephaly. The brain samples were frozen blocks of fresh, involved tissue resected during epilepsy surgery. Bulk genomic DNA was isolated from unsorted brain tissue and whole blood using the Monarch genomic DNA purification kit. On this clone itself: Its antigen has not been determined. No base qualities exist here, and no much larger clone lies one base off it.

The V and J ends are trimmed by 1 base and 3 bases, leaving 9 bases between them. For CDR1 and CDR2, the germline V gene lists SGHTA and FQGNSA. The CDR3 starts with the cysteine, ends with the phenylalanine, and has 15 residues. Only the CDR3 portion is preserved as DNA: 45 bases, with reading frame beginning at the first base. Overall study outcomes, separate from this receptor: Both public and private clones were found among the top 50 brain clonotypes, and the most abundant public CDR3 in each case closely resembled known HCMV, EBV or influenza A epitope-specific CDR3s. Because pre- and post-surgery blood were sequenced to different depths, clones absent from the pre-surgery sample may reflect undersampling. Viral specificity was inferred only from CDR3 sequence similarity, and patients' HCMV serostatus was unknown.

TCR beta chain sequences were generated from genomic DNA using the immunoSEQ assay. Under the source paper's analysis protocol: CDR3 sequences that did not begin with the conserved framework cysteine at position 104 were removed by hand. To get clonality, the normalized Shannon's Diversity Index was subtracted from one, giving values from 0 (maximal diversity) to 1 (oligoclonal). To check whether a given CDR3 had different frequencies in two samples, for example brain versus blood, chi-squared comparison-of-proportions tests were used. Public clonotypes were found by searching immuneACCESS, and the VDJdb browser was used to assess similarity to known antiviral clonotypes. Not all clones reach the TCRdb copy of this immuneACCESS table, which keeps in-frame sequences only. Checked studies attribute under half of the gap to unresolved V genes and leave the rest unexplained. V and J calls plus clone size are reproduced from that table; the DNA served to infer D and trimming. The sample table lists 7,500 to 9,500 clones, more than 55% of them with a count of one. More than 15% of the sample goes to the ten largest clones.

This specimen was resected brain tissue, taken at surgery. This TCR came from a girl aged 2-10 years with tuberous sclerosis and intractable seizures. The sequence is built from TRBV7-2 and TRBJ1-4, with the D gene too uncertain to name. The DNA reads TGTGCCAGCAGCTTAGGAGCAACCTCTAATGAAAAACTGTTTTTT. Translated, this gives CASSLGATSNEKLFF.